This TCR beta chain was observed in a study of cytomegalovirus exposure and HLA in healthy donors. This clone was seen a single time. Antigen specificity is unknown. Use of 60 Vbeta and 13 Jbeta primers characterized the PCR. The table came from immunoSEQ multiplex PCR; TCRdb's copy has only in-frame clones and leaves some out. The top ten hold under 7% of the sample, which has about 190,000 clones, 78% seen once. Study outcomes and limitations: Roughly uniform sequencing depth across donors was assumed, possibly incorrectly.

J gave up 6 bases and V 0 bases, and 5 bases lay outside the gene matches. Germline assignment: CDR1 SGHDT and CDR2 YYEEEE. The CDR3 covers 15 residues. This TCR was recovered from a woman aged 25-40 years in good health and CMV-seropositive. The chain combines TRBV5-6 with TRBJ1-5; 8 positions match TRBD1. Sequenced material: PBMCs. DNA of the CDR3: TGTGCCAGCAGCTTGGGGACAGGGATAGGTCAGCCCCAGCATTTT. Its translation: CASSLGTGIGQPQHF.